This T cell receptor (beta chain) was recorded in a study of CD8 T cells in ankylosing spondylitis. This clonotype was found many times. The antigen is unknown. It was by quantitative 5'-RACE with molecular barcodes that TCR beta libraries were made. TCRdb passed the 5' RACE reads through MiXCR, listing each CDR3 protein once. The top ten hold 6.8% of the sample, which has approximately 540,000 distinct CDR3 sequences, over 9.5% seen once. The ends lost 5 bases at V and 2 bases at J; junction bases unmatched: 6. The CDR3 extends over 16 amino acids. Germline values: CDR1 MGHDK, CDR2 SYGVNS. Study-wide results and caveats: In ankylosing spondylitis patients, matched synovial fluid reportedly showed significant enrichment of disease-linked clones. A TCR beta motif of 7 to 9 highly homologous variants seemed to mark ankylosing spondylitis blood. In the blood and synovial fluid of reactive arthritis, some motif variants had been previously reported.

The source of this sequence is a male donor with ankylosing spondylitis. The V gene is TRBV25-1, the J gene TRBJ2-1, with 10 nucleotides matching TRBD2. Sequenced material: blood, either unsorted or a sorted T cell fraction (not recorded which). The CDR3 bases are TGTGCCAGCAGTTCGACAAGCGGGAGGGCCTACAATGAGCAGTTCTTC. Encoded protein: CASSSTSGRAYNEQFF. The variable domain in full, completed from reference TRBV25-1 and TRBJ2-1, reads EADIYQTPRYLVIGTGKKITLECSQTMGHDKMYWYQQDPGMELHLIHYSYGVNSTEKGDLSSESTVSRIRTEHFPLTLESARPSHTSQYLCASSSTSGRAYNEQFFGPGTRLTVL.